The clone carrying this T cell receptor (beta chain) was recorded at least ten times. Antigen unknown. This entry is derived from a study of identical twins. Points from the study as a whole: Out-of-frame alpha sequences shared by twins were enriched for low generation probability.

Each CDR3 protein is one row after TCRdb ran MiXCR on the 5' RACE reads. The table has approximately 670,000 distinct CDR3 sequences, around 6% seen once; the top ten hold approximately 1.6%. CDR1 SGHRS and CDR2 YFSETQ come from the germline V gene. CDR3 length equals 15 residues. Trimming left V 0 bases short and J 3 bases short, with 12 bases between. The chain joins TRBV5-1 to TRBJ2-5; D is ambiguous. The sample consisted of naive T cells sorted from blood. This clonotype originated in a man younger than 30 in good health. CDR3 loop: CASSLGSGGKETQYF. CDR3 in DNA: TGCGCCAGCAGCTTGGGGTCAGGCGGAAAAGAGACCCAGTACTTC.